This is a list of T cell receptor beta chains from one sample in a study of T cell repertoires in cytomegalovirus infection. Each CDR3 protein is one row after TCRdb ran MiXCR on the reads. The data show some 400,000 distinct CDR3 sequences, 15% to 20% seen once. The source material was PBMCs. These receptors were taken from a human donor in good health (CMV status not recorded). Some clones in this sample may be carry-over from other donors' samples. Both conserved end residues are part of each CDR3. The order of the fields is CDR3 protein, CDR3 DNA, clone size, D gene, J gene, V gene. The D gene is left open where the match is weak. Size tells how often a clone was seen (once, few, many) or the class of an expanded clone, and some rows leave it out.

CASSLDRDSNQPQHF	TGTGCCAGCAGTTTAGACAGGGATAGCAATCAGCCCCAGCATTTT	many	.	TRBJ1-5	TRBV12-3/TRBV12-4
CASSSAPYNEQFF	TGTGCCAGCAGCTCTGCCCCCTACAATGAGCAGTTCTTC	many	.	TRBJ2-1	TRBV7-2
CASSYSGVVSGNTIYF	TGTGCCAGCAGTTACTCAGGGGTTGTATCCGGAAACACCATATATTTT	many	.	TRBJ1-3	TRBV6-8
CASSWGLAGGSDTQYF	TGTGCCAGCAGTTGGGGGCTAGCGGGAGGTTCAGATACGCAGTATTTT	many	TRBD2	TRBJ2-3	TRBV7-8
CAGGGQLTGELFF	TGTGCCGGGGGGGGACAACTTACCGGGGAGCTGTTTTTT	many	.	TRBJ2-2	TRBV7-2
CASSVEWANTEAFF	TGTGCCAGCAGCGTAGAGTGGGCGAACACTGAAGCTTTCTTT	.	.	TRBJ1-1	TRBV9
CASRGVGFSGNTIYF	TGTGCCAGCCGAGGGGTAGGGTTCTCTGGAAACACCATATATTTT	many	.	TRBJ1-3	TRBV6-1
CASSFYYGSSYNEQFF	TGTGCCAGCAGTTTTTATTACGGGAGCTCCTACAATGAGCAGTTCTTC	many	.	TRBJ2-1	TRBV27
CASSPRMVAGTYEQYF	TGTGCCAGCTCTCCCAGGATGGTAGCGGGTACCTACGAGCAGTACTTC	.	TRBD2	TRBJ2-7	TRBV18
CASRTPGSGYTF	TGTGCCAGCAGGACCCCAGGGAGTGGCTACACCTTC	.	.	TRBJ1-2	TRBV27
CSARGRETQYF	TGCAGTGCTAGAGGTCGAGAGACCCAGTACTTC	.	.	TRBJ2-5	TRBV20-1
CAQSSPGNTIYF	TGTGCCCAGTCGAGCCCTGGAAACACCATATATTTT	few	.	TRBJ1-3	TRBV10-3
CASSFSGGVDQPQHF	TGTGCCAGCAGCTTCTCAGGCGGGGTGGATCAGCCCCAGCATTTT	many	.	TRBJ1-5	TRBV7-2
CASRGQVDTEAFF	TGTGCCAGTAGGGGACAGGTCGACACTGAAGCTTTCTTT	few	TRBD1	TRBJ1-1	TRBV19
CASSQDRLVAGVFMNTEAFF	TGTGCCAGCAGCCAAGATCGATTGGTGGCCGGGGTTTTCATGAACACTGAAGCTTTCTTT	.	.	TRBJ1-1	TRBV4-2
CASSEAGLDSF	TGTGCCAGCAGTGAAGCGGGGTTGGACAGTTTT	.	.	TRBJ1-5	TRBV6-1
CASSLREKETQYF	TGTGCCAGCAGTTTAAGGGAGAAAGAGACCCAGTACTTC	.	.	TRBJ2-5	TRBV12-3/TRBV12-4
CASRSSGASAYGYTF	TGTGCCAGCAGGTCTAGCGGGGCCAGCGCCTATGGCTACACCTTC	many	.	TRBJ1-2	TRBV12-3/TRBV12-4
CASSRSGSYEQYF	TGTGCCAGCAGCCGAAGCGGGAGCTACGAGCAGTACTTC	few	TRBD2	TRBJ2-7	TRBV4-2
CASSLWGRRGGISTDTQYF	TGTGCCAGCAGTTTATGGGGCAGGAGGGGTGGGATTAGCACAGATACGCAGTATTTT	many	.	TRBJ2-3	TRBV28
CASSSNLGGGEKLFF	TGTGCCAGCAGCTCTAACCTAGGGGGGGGCGAAAAACTGTTTTTT	few	.	TRBJ1-4	TRBV12-3/TRBV12-4
CASRGGLELFF	TGTGCCAGCAGGGGGGGCCTGGAGCTGTTTTTT	.	.	TRBJ2-2	TRBV27
CASSLVGDRVGETQYF	TGTGCCAGCAGCTTAGTCGGGGACAGGGTTGGCGAGACCCAGTACTTC	many	TRBD1	TRBJ2-5	TRBV7-6
CSARDQNRNEAFF	TGCAGTGCTAGAGATCAAAACAGAAATGAAGCTTTCTTT	.	.	TRBJ1-1	TRBV20-1
CASSPEGQHTDTQYF	TGTGCCAGCAGCCCGGAGGGACAGCACACAGATACGCAGTATTTT	.	.	TRBJ2-3	TRBV28
CSAKKVVGYEQYF	TGCAGTGCTAAAAAGGTGGTCGGCTACGAGCAGTACTTC	.	.	TRBJ2-7	TRBV20-1
CASSLGRVTSNEQFF	TGTGCCAGCAGCCTAGGTAGGGTCACCTCCAATGAGCAGTTCTTC	.	.	TRBJ2-1	TRBV7-6
CSARELTGGSNEQYF	TGCAGTGCTAGAGAGCTTACAGGGGGAAGTAACGAGCAGTACTTC	few	TRBD1	TRBJ2-7	TRBV20-1
CASSLTERHTDTQYF	TGTGCCAGCAGCTTAACTGAACGGCACACAGATACGCAGTATTTT	.	.	TRBJ2-3	TRBV7-6
CASSRLAGTDTQYF	TGTGCCAGCAGCCGACTAGCGGGCACAGATACGCAGTATTTT	few	TRBD2	TRBJ2-3	TRBV6-4
CASSIAGNAGEQFF	TGTGCCAGCAGCATAGCGGGAAACGCGGGTGAGCAGTTCTTC	many	TRBD2	TRBJ2-1	TRBV7-9
CASKGLADWTGELFF	TGTGCCAGCAAGGGACTAGCGGACTGGACCGGGGAGCTGTTTTTT	few	TRBD2	TRBJ2-2	TRBV28
CASSLMRREQYF	TGTGCCAGCAGTTTAATGCGGCGGGAGCAGTACTTC	.	.	TRBJ2-7	TRBV12-3/TRBV12-4
CASSSGEIYEQYF	TGTGCCAGCAGTTCCGGCGAGATCTACGAGCAGTACTTC	many	.	TRBJ2-7	TRBV7-9
CASSWDRARNSPLHF	TGTGCCAGCAGTTGGGACAGGGCAAGAAATTCACCCCTCCACTTT	few	TRBD1	TRBJ1-6	TRBV2
CASGVGVTEAFF	TGTGCCAGTGGGGTTGGGGTAACTGAAGCTTTCTTT	.	.	TRBJ1-1	TRBV2
CSVGGPDNEQFF	TGCAGCGTTGGGGGGCCTGACAATGAGCAGTTCTTC	.	.	TRBJ2-1	TRBV29-1
CASSVTSAPTETQYF	TGTGCCAGCAGCGTGACTAGCGCCCCCACAGAGACCCAGTACTTC	.	TRBD2	TRBJ2-5	TRBV9
CASSRGPHRGTDTQYF	TGTGCCAGCAGCAGGGGCCCTCACCGAGGAACAGATACGCAGTATTTT	many	.	TRBJ2-3	TRBV7-2
CASSLEAWDRNTEAFF	TGTGCCAGCAGTTTAGAAGCCTGGGACAGGAACACTGAAGCTTTCTTT	.	TRBD1	TRBJ1-1	TRBV12-3/TRBV12-4
CASTPIGDNQPQHF	TGTGCCAGCACTCCGATAGGAGACAATCAGCCCCAGCATTTT	many	.	TRBJ1-5	TRBV7-9
CASSFGYGGEQFF	TGTGCCAGCAGTTTTGGGTACGGGGGTGAGCAGTTCTTC	few	.	TRBJ2-1	TRBV12-3/TRBV12-4
CASSSNRVHEQYF	TGTGCCAGTAGTAGCAACAGGGTCCACGAGCAGTACTTC	many	.	TRBJ2-7	TRBV19
CATRGQGTEAFF	TGTGCCACCAGGGGACAGGGGACTGAAGCTTTCTTT	.	TRBD1	TRBJ1-1	TRBV15
CASSQWGSGASTEAFF	TGTGCCAGCAGCCAATGGGGGTCGGGGGCGAGCACTGAAGCTTTCTTT	many	.	TRBJ1-1	TRBV7-2
CASSRQGVSSNQPQHF	TGTGCCAGTAGCCGACAGGGGGTTTCCTCCAATCAGCCCCAGCATTTT	.	TRBD1	TRBJ1-5	TRBV19
CASSAGDYGYTF	TGCGCCAGCAGTGCAGGCGACTATGGCTACACCTTC	few	.	TRBJ1-2	TRBV10-2
CASSLEGFQPQHF	TGTGCCAGCAGCTTGGAGGGATTTCAGCCCCAGCATTTT	few	.	TRBJ1-5	TRBV7-2
CASSSLVLGWAGSVNSPLHF	TGTGCCAGCAGCTCCCTAGTGTTGGGCTGGGCAGGAAGTGTAAATTCACCCCTCCACTTT	many	.	TRBJ1-6	TRBV11-2
CASSPGTSLSYNEQFF	TGTGCCAGCAGCCCCGGGACTAGCCTTTCCTACAATGAGCAGTTCTTC	many	TRBD2	TRBJ2-1	TRBV7-8
CASSLGVYKDTQYF	TGTGCCAGCAGCTTAGGGGTCTATAAGGATACGCAGTATTTT	many	.	TRBJ2-3	TRBV7-6
CSARAGGKDTEAFF	TGCAGTGCTAGGGCAGGGGGCAAGGACACTGAAGCTTTCTTT	.	TRBD1	TRBJ1-1	TRBV20-1
CASSRRDGPGNTIYF	TGTGCCAGCAGCCGCCGGGACGGACCTGGAAACACCATATATTTT	few	.	TRBJ1-3	TRBV12-3/TRBV12-4
CSVSGTGFTYNEQFF	TGCAGCGTTTCGGGGACAGGGTTTACCTACAATGAGCAGTTCTTC	.	TRBD1	TRBJ2-1	TRBV29-1
CASSFLLRDRGSYEQYF	TGTGCCAGCAGTTTTTTACTACGGGACAGGGGAAGCTACGAGCAGTACTTC	many	TRBD1	TRBJ2-7	TRBV28
CATVTKQQGSYEQYF	TGTGCCACCGTCACAAAACAACAGGGGTCCTACGAGCAGTACTTC	many	TRBD1	TRBJ2-7	TRBV10-3
CASSKGLEQFF	TGTGCCAGCAGCAAGGGACTTGAGCAGTTCTTC	.	.	TRBJ2-1	TRBV5-4